Below are 7 T cell receptor beta chains sequenced from a single sample in a study of blood T cells in healthy people across ages. The authors ran a second PCR of 7 to 11 cycles using a sample-barcoded 5' primer and a J-beta primer mix. TCRdb re-derived calls from the 5' RACE reads in MiXCR, one entry per CDR3 protein. The sample holds around 900,000 distinct CDR3 sequences; about 51% are singletons and the top ten take around 21%. The sample was blood. The receptors derive from a woman aged 55-70 years in good health.

The gene calls are TRBV9 and TRBJ2-7, with D unclear. CDR1 is SGDLS, CDR2 YYNGEE, per germline. The CDR3 has 13 amino acids. Trimming took off 6 bases at V and 5 bases at J, with 15 bases between the two ends. In DNA form, the CDR3 reads TGTGCCAGCACTCCGGGCGAGCTCCACGAGCAGTACTTC. Amino acid sequence: CASTPGELHEQYF.

The table lists this clonotype with a few counts. V is TRBV20-1 and J is TRBJ2-1; D possibly corresponds to TRBD2 (5 bases). Looked up from germline, CDR1 is DFQATT and CDR2 is SNEGSKA (reference sequence). The germline V and J ends were trimmed by 5 bases and 6 bases, with 20 bases remaining between them. The length of the CDR3 is 15 residues. The CDR3 DNA is TGCAGTGCTCCCGGTTTGCTAGCTCTCAGCAATGAGCAGTTCTTC. This translates into CSAPGLLALSNEQFF.

This clonotype has just a few counts. The V and J genes are TRBV27 and TRBJ2-7; unclear D gene. The CDR3 is 16 residues long. V lost 7 bases to trimming and J lost 4 bases, with 23 bases between them. The germline V gene encodes CDR1 MNHEY and CDR2 SMNVEV (reference sequence). This CDR3 reads CASTSSAGSIVYEQYF. The CDR3 DNA sequence: TGTGCCAGCACCTCTTCAGCAGGCTCGATTGTGTACGAGCAGTACTTC.

Concerning this clonotype: A much bigger clone sits one base away, suggesting this may be a read error. The gene calls are TRBV2 and TRBJ1-2; a possible D gene is TRBD1 (6 bases). Deletions cut 6 bases from V and 8 bases from J, with 16 bases between. CDR3 size: 13 residues. Germline V CDR1 and CDR2: SNHLY, FYNNEI. CDR3 region: CASRPGGRGGYTF. The CDR3 DNA reads TGTGCCAGCAGACCCGGGGGGCGAGGGGGCTACACCTTC.

The chain couples TRBV20-1 to TRBJ1-2; D possibly corresponds to TRBD1 (6 bases). From germline, CDR1 is DFQATT and CDR2 SNEGSKA (reference sequence). This CDR3 region has 11 residues. CDR3: CRQGMSYGYTF. DNA for the CDR3: TGCAGACAGGGTATGAGCTATGGCTACACCTTC.

The chain couples TRBV11-2 to TRBJ2-3, with TRBD2 identical over 7 bases. Germline CDR1 SGHAT, CDR2 FQNNGV. Trimming took 1 base from V and 0 from J; bases not matched to a gene: 7. The CDR3 is 17 amino acids. CDR3 loop: CASSLVPSGFSTDTQYF. The CDR3 nucleotides are TGTGCCAGCAGCTTAGTACCTAGCGGCTTTAGCACAGATACGCAGTATTTT.

The chain employs TRBV28 and TRBJ2-7; no clear D gene. Between the trimmed V and J ends, which lost 5 bases and 6 bases, there was a span of 11 bases. Germline CDR1 reads MDHEN; CDR2 reads SYDVKM. This CDR3 spans 12 amino acids. The chain's CDR3 is CASSPNWVEQYF. CDR3 sequence (DNA): TGTGCCAGCAGTCCTAACTGGGTCGAGCAGTACTTC.